A single sample gave rise to the 20 T cell receptor beta chains below, sequenced in a study of blood T cell repertoires in COVID-19. Sequencing was performed with immunoSEQ multiplex PCR; in TCRdb, only in-frame clones are kept and a portion is missing. The repertoire has around 84,000 clones, around four fifths of them found once; the top ten carry about 18%. The source material was peripheral blood. The receptors shown here come from an elderly man with active or convalescent COVID-19.

The V call is TRBV5-1, the J call TRBJ2-3, with D possibly TRBD1 on 5 matching bases. There are 13 residues in the CDR3. Trimming removed 4 bases at V and 1 base at J, with 7 bases between. Germline-derived CDR1 and CDR2 are SGHRS and YFSETQ. CDR3 nucleotides: TGCGCCAGCAGCCAGGGTGGCACAGATACGCAGTATTTT. This encodes CASSQGGTDTQYF.

The chain links TRBV14 to TRBJ1-5; maybe TRBD1 (6 bases). CDR1 and CDR2 from the germline V gene are SGHDN and FVKESK. The CDR3 length is 13 residues. The V gene lost 4 bases and the J gene lost 6 bases, with 10 bases spanning the gap. The CDR3 sequence: CASSLGGGQPQHF. In DNA, the CDR3 is TGTGCCAGCAGCCTGGGAGGGGGTCAGCCCCAGCATTTT. Based on the CDR3 plus reference TRBV14 and TRBJ1-5, the full variable domain is EAGVTQFPSHSVIEKGQTVTLRCDPISGHDNLYWYRRVMGKEIKFLLHFVKESKQDESGMPNNRFLAERTGGTYSTLKVQPAELEDSGVYFCASSLGGGQPQHFGDGTRLSIL.

This chain uses TRBV7-8 with TRBJ2-7; 7 nucleotides agree with TRBD1. The CDR3 covers 12 residues. V dropped 5 bases and J dropped 4; count of bases not matched to a gene: 2. Germline V gene sequence: CDR1 SGHVS, CDR2 FQNEAQ. DNA for the CDR3: TGTGCCAGCAGCCCGACAGGGTACGAGCAGTACGTC. Its protein is CASSPTGYEQYV.

The V gene is TRBV7-3, the J gene TRBJ1-6; 9 nucleotides agree with TRBD1. J gave up 8 bases and V 5 bases, and 10 bases lay outside the gene matches. This CDR3 comprises 16 residues. The germline V gene encodes CDR1 SGHTA and CDR2 FQGTGA. CDR3 region: CASSLQGALGDSPLHF. Written as DNA, the CDR3 is TGTGCCAGCAGCCTACAGGGGGCTCTAGGTGATTCACCCCTCCACTTT.

V is TRBV24-1 and J is TRBJ2-5, with 12 bases identical to TRBD2. The germline gives CDR1 KGHDR, CDR2 SFDVKD. This CDR3 region has 17 residues. V lost 5 bases, J lost 5 bases, and 11 bases stayed unmatched. CDR3 loop: CATSGPGLAGRGETQYF. DNA for the CDR3: TGTGCCACCAGTGGTCCGGGACTAGCGGGCCGGGGGGAGACCCAGTACTTC.

In its sample, this clone was seen once. The V gene is TRBV2, the J gene TRBJ1-5, with a weak D call TRBD1 (5 bases). Per the germline V gene, CDR1 is SNHLY and CDR2 is FYNNEI. This CDR3 contains 15 residues. V lost 0 bases and J lost 6, with 12 bases in between. The CDR3: CASSEAQGISQPQHF. CDR3 coding DNA: TGTGCCAGCAGTGAAGCGCAGGGTATTAGTCAGCCCCAGCATTTT.

V usage is TRBV16 and J usage is TRBJ2-3, with TRBD1 matching 9 bases. In germline, CDR1 is KGHSY, CDR2 FQNENV. CDR3 length: 15 residues. After removal of 4 bases from V and 5 bases from J, the junction contained 7 bases not matched to a gene. CDR3: CASSPLRTGEDTQYF. For the CDR3, the DNA is TGTGCCAGCAGCCCCCTCCGGACAGGGGAAGATACGCAGTATTTT.

This chain links TRBV28 with TRBJ2-3; D is uncertain. This CDR3 is built from 12 residues. V lost 5 bases to trimming and J lost 3 bases, with 6 bases between them. Germline V gene lookup returns CDR1 MDHEN and CDR2 SYDVKM. CDR3 sequence reads: CASSTRTDTQYF. The CDR3 DNA reads TGTGCCAGCAGTACGCGAACAGATACGCAGTATTTT.

The chain employs TRBV3-1 (or the pseudogene TRBV3-2) and TRBJ2-3; TRBD1 aligns across 9 bases. Germline CDR1 reads LGHDT; CDR2 reads YNNKEL (reference sequence). The V segment lost 5 bases and the J segment 2 bases; nucleotides outside the gene matches: 5. This CDR3 has 15 amino acids. The DNA of the CDR3 is TGTGCCAGCAGCGGGGGACAGGGCTTCACAGATACGCAGTATTTT. Translated: CASSGGQGFTDTQYF.

This rearrangement joins TRBV5-1 to TRBJ2-2, with TRBD2 matching over 8 bases. J lost 2 bases, V lost 0 bases, and 3 bases had no gene match. The germline V gene has CDR1 SGHRS and CDR2 YFSETQ. CDR3 length: 16 residues. The CDR3 sequence: CASSLGLARNTGELFF. CDR3 nucleotides: TGCGCCAGCAGCTTGGGACTAGCGAGAAACACCGGGGAGCTGTTTTTT.

The chain joins TRBV25-1 to TRBJ2-7; perhaps TRBD2 as D (7 bases). The CDR3 has 11 amino acids. CDR1 MGHDK and CDR2 SYGVNS come from the germline V gene. CDR3 in amino acids: CGGGPLYEQYV. CDR3 nucleotide sequence: TGTGGGGGGGGGCCCCTCTACGAGCAGTACGTC.

This sequence joins TRBV19 and TRBJ2-7; no reliable D call. Germline V gene lookup returns CDR1 LNHDA and CDR2 SQIVND (reference sequence). CDR3 size: 11 residues. V was shortened by 3 bases and J by 3 bases, with 3 bases between the two germline ends. In DNA, the CDR3 is TGTGCCAGTAGTATGTACTACGAGCAGTACGTC. It yields the protein CASSMYYEQYV.

The chain employs TRBV5-1 and TRBJ2-5; D possibly corresponds to TRBD1 (5 bases). Trimming pared 3 bases from V and 2 bases from J, leaving 14 bases between. Germline-derived CDR1 and CDR2 are SGHRS and YFSETQ. This CDR3 contains 15 residues. CDR3 amino acids: CASSSGHPSQETQYF. The CDR3 region has the DNA TGCGCCAGCAGCTCCGGACACCCATCGCAAGAGACCCAGTACTTC.

The V gene is TRBV14, the J gene TRBJ1-2, with 9 nucleotides matching TRBD1. CDR1 SGHDN and CDR2 FVKESK come from the germline V gene. Losses at the gene ends were 4 bases for V and 7 bases for J; bases not matched to a gene: 7. The CDR3 has 14 amino acids. CDR3 sequence (DNA): TGTGCCAGCAGCCCAGGACAGGGGTTGAGTGGCTACACCTTC. Translated, it gives CASSPGQGLSGYTF.

This chain links TRBV2 with TRBJ1-6, with 8 nucleotides matching TRBD1. The CDR3 has 14 amino acids. Germline values: CDR1 SNHLY, CDR2 FYNNEI. Trimming cost V 6 bases and J 5 bases; bases outside gene matches: 3. This CDR3 reads CASSQGANNSPLHF. The CDR3 nucleotides are TGTGCCAGCAGCCAGGGGGCCAATAATTCACCCCTCCACTTT. The variable domain in full, with the rest retrieved from reference TRBV2 and TRBJ1-6, is EPEVTQTPSHQVTQMGQEVILRCVPISNHLYFYWYRQILGQKVEFLVSFYNNEISEKSEIFDDQFSVERPDGSNFTLKIRSTKLEDSAMYFCASSQGANNSPLHFGNGTRLTVT.

CDR3 region: CASSSGQGIHEQFF. The DNA for the CDR3 is TGCGCCAGCAGCTCGGGACAGGGTATCCATGAGCAGTTCTTC. V usage is TRBV5-1 and J usage is TRBJ2-1, with 9 bases matching TRBD1. With 3 bases clipped from V and 8 bases from J, the junction kept 6 bases outside the gene matches. Per germline, CDR1 SGHRS and CDR2 YFSETQ. The CDR3 has 14 residues. The variable domain in full, with the rest retrieved from reference TRBV5-1 and TRBJ2-1, is KAGVTQTPRYLIKTRGQQVTLSCSPISGHRSVSWYQQTPGQGLQFLFEYFSETQRNKGNFPGRFSGRQFSNSRSEMNVSTLELGDSALYLCASSSGQGIHEQFFGPGTRLTVL.

The J gene is TRBJ2-5, the V gene TRBV6-5, with TRBD2 as a possible D gene (5 bases). Germline loops: CDR1 MNHEY, CDR2 SVGAGI. This CDR3 has 13 amino acids. V was trimmed by 7 bases and J by 6 bases, leaving 15 bases between them. The CDR3 region is CASILGWEQTQYF. Here the CDR3 DNA reads TGTGCCAGCATATTAGGGTGGGAGCAGACCCAGTACTTC.

CDR3 nucleotide sequence: TGTGCCAGTAGTCCCCAATCCACAGATACGCAGTATTTT. Its translation: CASSPQSTDTQYF. The chain combines TRBV19 with TRBJ2-3; D remains ambiguous. The germline gives CDR1 LNHDA, CDR2 SQIVND (reference sequence). Trimming left V 5 bases short and J 2 bases short, with 8 bases between. The length of the CDR3 is 13 residues.

The chain carries TRBV7-6 and TRBJ2-5, with D perhaps matching TRBD1 (5 bases). The germline V gene has CDR1 SGHVS and CDR2 FNYEAQ. This CDR3 comprises 18 residues. The V end lost 1 base, the J end lost 4 bases, and 22 bases lay between the germline ends. The CDR3 DNA sequence: TGTGCCAGCAGCTTAGACAGGCCTTCTAAGATTCACGGAGAGACCCAGTACTTC. This sequence encodes CASSLDRPSKIHGETQYF.

The rearrangement uses TRBV5-6 and TRBJ1-6; D might be TRBD1 (6 bases). Germline V lookup: CDR1 SGHDT, CDR2 YYEEEE. The CDR3 is 17 residues long. The V gene lost 4 bases and the J gene lost 0 bases, with 14 bases spanning the gap. The CDR3 nucleotides read TGTGCCAGCAGCCCGGGACACCGAAGCTCCTATAATTCACCCCTCCACTTT. Translated: CASSPGHRSSYNSPLHF.